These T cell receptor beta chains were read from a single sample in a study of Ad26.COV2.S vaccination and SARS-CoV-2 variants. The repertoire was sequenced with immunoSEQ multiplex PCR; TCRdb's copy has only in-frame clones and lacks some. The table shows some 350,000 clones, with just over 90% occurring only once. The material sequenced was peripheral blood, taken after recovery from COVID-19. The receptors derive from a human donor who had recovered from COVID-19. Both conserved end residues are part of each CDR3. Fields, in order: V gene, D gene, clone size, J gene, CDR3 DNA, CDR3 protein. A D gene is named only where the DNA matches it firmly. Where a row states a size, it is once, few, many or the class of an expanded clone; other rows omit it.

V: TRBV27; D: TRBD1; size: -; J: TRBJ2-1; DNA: TGTGCCAGCAGTTTAAAATACAGGGGGGTTTACAATGAGCAGTTCTTC; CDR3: CASSLKYRGVYNEQFF
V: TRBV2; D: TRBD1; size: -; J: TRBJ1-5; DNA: TGTGCCAGCCGCCGGACAGGTAGCAATCAGCCCCAGCATTTT; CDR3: CASRRTGSNQPQHF
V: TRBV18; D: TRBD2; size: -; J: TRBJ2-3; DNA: TGTGCCAGCTCACCTACGCGAACCGGACTAGTAGGTACAGATACGCAGTATTTT; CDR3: CASSPTRTGLVGTDTQYF
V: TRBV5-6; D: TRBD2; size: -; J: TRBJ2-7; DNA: TGTGCCAGCAGCACTTTAGGGACTAGCTCCTACGAGCAGTACTTC; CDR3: CASSTLGTSSYEQYF
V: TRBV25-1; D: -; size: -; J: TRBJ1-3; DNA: TGTGCCAGCAGTGCCCCCCTTGGCAGGGACCCATTGAGAAACACCATATATTTT; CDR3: CASSAPLGRDPLRNTIYF
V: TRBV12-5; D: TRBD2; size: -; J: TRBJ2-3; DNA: TGTGCTAGTGGTTTGGTACAGCGGGGTATACTACAACAAGGCACAGATACGCAGTATTTT; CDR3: CASGLVQRGILQQGTDTQYF
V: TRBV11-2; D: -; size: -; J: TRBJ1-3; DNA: TGTGCCAGCAGCCCTTCTACCCGCCGGGACGGCGCGAACACCATATATTTT; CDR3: CASSPSTRRDGANTIYF
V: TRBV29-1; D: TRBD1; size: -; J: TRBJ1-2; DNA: TGCAGCGTTGATTGGACAGGGGTAAACTATGGCTACACCTTC; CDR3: CSVDWTGVNYGYTF
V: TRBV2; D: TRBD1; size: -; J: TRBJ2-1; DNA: TGTGCCAGTACGTGGACAGGGGTCTACAATGAGCAGTTCTTC; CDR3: CASTWTGVYNEQFF
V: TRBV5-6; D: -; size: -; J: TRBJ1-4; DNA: TGTGCCAGCAGCTTGGCCTGGGGAAAACTGTTTTTT; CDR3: CASSLAWGKLFF
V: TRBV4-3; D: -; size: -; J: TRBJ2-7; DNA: TGCGCCAGCAGCCAAGATCGGTACGGCGCCTACGAGCAGTACTTC; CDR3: CASSQDRYGAYEQYF
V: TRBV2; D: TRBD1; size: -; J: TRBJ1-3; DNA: TGTGCCAGCAGTGGACAGGGTACCTCTGGAAACACCATATATTTT; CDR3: CASSGQGTSGNTIYF
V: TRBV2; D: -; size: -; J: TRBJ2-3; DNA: TGTGCCAGCAGTGTAGGGCAACTCTCACAGTATTTT; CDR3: CASSVGQLSQYF
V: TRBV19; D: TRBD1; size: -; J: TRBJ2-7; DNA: TGTGCCAGTAGAGAGACAGGGGGCGCATCCGAGCAGTACTTC; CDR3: CASRETGGASEQYF
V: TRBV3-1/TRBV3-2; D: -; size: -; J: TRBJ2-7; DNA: TGTGCCAGCAGCCAACAAGGCAGGTCCTACGAGCAGTACTTC; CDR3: CASSQQGRSYEQYF
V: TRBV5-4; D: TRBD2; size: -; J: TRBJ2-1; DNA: TGTGCCAGCAGCTCCCCTAGCGGGGGGTATTACAATGAGCAGTTCTTC; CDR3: CASSSPSGGYYNEQFF
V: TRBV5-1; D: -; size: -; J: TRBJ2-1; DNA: TGCGCCAGCACCTTGAGGGGTTACAATGAGCAGTTCTTC; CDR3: CASTLRGYNEQFF
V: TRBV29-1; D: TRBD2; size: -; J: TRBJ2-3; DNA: TGCAGCGTTGAAGATCTGGGTGCGGGGGGCACAGATACGCAGTATTTT; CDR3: CSVEDLGAGGTDTQYF
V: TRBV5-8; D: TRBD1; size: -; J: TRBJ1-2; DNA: TGTGCCAGCAGCTTGGCTGCAGGGGGTTTGGATGGCTACACCTTC; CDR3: CASSLAAGGLDGYTF
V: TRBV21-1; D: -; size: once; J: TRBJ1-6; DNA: TGTGCCAGCCATTCCCGCAATCGGAATTCACCCCTCCACTTT; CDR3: CASHSRNRNSPLHF
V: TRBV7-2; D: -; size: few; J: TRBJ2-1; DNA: TGTGCCAGCAGCTTAGTAGGGACGGGGGGCCCCAATGAGCAGTTCTTC; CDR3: CASSLVGTGGPNEQFF
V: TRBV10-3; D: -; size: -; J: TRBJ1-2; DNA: TGTGCCATCAGGCGAGTGCGAGGGGGGGATTATGGCTACACCTTC; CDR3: CAIRRVRGGDYGYTF
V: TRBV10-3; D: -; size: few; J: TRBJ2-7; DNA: TGTGCCATCAGTGAGTCGGGCGGGGCTGATTCCCCCTACGAGCAGTACTTC; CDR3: CAISESGGADSPYEQYF
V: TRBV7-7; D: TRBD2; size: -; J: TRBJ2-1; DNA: TGTGCTAGCAGCGCGGGACTAGCGGGGGGTTTCGGCTACAATGAGCAGTTCTTC; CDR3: CASSAGLAGGFGYNEQFF
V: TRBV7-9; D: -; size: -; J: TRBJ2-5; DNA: TGTGCCAGCAGCCGAGCACGGGTCCAAGAGACCCAGTACTTC; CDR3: CASSRARVQETQYF
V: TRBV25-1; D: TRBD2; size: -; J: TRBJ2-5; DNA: TGTGCCAGCAGTGAATTCGGTTTAGCGGGGCGAGAGACCCAGTACTTC; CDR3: CASSEFGLAGRETQYF
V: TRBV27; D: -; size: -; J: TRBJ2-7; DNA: TGTGCCAGCAGTTACGGGGAAAGCTACGAGCAGTACTTC; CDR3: CASSYGESYEQYF
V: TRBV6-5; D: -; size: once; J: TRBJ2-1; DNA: TGTGCCAGCAGTCGGACTAAAAACAATGAGCAGTTCTTC; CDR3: CASSRTKNNEQFF
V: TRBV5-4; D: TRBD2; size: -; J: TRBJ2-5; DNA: TGTGCCAGCAGCTTGCATTATAGCGGGCAAGAGACCCAGTACTTC; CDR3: CASSLHYSGQETQYF
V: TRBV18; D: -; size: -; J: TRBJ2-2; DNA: TGTGCCAGCTCACCTTTGGCCAGCGCCGAGGCCGGGGAGCTGTTTTTT; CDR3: CASSPLASAEAGELFF
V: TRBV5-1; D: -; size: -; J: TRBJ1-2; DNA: TGCGCCAGCAGCTTCGAGACACTAAAATACTCCTCGAGGGGCTACACCTTC; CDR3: CASSFETLKYSSRGYTF
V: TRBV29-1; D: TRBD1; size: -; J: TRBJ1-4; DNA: TGCAGCGTTGGATCCGGACAGGGGGCTCTGTTTTTT; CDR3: CSVGSGQGALFF
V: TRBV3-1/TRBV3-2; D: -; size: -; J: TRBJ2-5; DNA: TGTGCCAGCAGCCAAGGGTACAGACCAGGGGAGACCCAGTACTTC; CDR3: CASSQGYRPGETQYF
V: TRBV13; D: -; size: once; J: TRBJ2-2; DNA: TGTGCCAGCAGCTCAAATACCGGGGGCACCGGGGAGCTGTTTTTT; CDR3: CASSSNTGGTGELFF
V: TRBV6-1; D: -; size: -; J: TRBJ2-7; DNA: TGTGCCAGCAGTGAATTGGGGCTCAAGGACTACGAGCAGTACTTC; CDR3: CASSELGLKDYEQYF
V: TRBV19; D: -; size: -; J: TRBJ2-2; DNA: TGTGCCAGTACCCCTGCGGGAAACCCGAACACCGGGGAGCTGTTTTTT; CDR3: CASTPAGNPNTGELFF
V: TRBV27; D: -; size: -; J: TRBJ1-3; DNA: TGTGCCAGCAGTTTAGGGGGGCCAGGAAACACCATATATTTT; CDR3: CASSLGGPGNTIYF
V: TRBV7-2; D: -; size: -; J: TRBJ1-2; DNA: TGTGCCAGCAGCTTAGGGGGGTATGACTATGGCTACACCTTC; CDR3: CASSLGGYDYGYTF
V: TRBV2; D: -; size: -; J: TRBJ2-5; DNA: TGTGCCAGCAGGGCAGGCCAAGAGACCCAGTACTTC; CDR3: CASRAGQETQYF
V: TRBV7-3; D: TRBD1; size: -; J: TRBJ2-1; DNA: TGTGCCAGCAGCTTAATCCCCGCAGGGGGCTCAAATGAGCAGTTCTTC; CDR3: CASSLIPAGGSNEQFF
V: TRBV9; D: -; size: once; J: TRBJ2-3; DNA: TGTGCCAGCAGCGTAGTGGGGGGCACAGATACGCAGTATTTT; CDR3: CASSVVGGTDTQYF
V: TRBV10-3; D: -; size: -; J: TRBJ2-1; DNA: TGTGCCATCAGTGAGTCCATGGCGGCCATGGCCTACAATGAGCAGTTCTTC; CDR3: CAISESMAAMAYNEQFF